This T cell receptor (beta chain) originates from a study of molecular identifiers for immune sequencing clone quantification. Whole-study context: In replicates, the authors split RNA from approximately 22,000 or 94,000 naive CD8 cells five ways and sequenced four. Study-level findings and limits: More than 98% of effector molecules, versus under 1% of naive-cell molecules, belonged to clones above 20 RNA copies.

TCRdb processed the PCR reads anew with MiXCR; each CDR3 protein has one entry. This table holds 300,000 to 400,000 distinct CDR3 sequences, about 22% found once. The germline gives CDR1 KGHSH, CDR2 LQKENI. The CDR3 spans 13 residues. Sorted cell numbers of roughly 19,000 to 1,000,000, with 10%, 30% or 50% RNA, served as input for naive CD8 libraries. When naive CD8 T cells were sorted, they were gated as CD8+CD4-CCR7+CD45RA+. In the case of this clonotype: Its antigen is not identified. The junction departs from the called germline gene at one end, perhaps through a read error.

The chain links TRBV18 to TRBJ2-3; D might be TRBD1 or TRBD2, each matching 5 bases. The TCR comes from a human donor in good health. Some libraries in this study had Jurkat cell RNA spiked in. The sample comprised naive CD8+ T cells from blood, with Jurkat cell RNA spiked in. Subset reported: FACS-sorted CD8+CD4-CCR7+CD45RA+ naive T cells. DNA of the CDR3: TGTGACAGCTCACCGTCGGGGCCTGATACGCAGTATTTT. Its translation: CDSSPSGPDTQYF.